This entry features one T cell receptor (beta chain) sequence. No antigen is known for it. The protocol was immunoSEQ multiplex PCR, while the TCRdb copy is restricted to in-frame clones and leaves out a portion. The table has 65,000 to 75,000 clones, roughly 81% seen once. This entry comes from a study of vaccination effects on CD4 cells after COVID-19. Expansion of antigen-specific CD4+ T cells with viral peptide pools was carried out by the ViraFEST assay before sequencing. It was after more than nine days of culture that CD4+ T cells were isolated. Two-dose vaccination with either BNT162b2 or mRNA-1273 was given to the participants. Vaccinated recipients, who were negative for nucleocapsid antibodies, had no history of SARS-CoV-2 infection. Cultures of fewer than 2.5 million PBMC per well contained about 10 IU/ml IL-2 plus 10 ug/ml peptides. The germline V gene has CDR1 MNHEY and CDR2 SVGAGI. This CDR3 comprises 11 residues. The V end was cut by 8 bases, the J end by 1 base, with 5 bases between.

Study-level results: Marked contraction was observed in infection-induced and vaccine-induced clones late after vaccination.

Sequencing was performed on CD4+ T cells from PBMCs cultured with HCoV-229E spike peptides, taken after COVID-19 vaccination. The source is a human donor who received a COVID-19 vaccine. This chain joins TRBV6-5 and TRBJ1-1; no clear D gene. CDR3 amino acids: CASRGNTEAFF. CDR3 DNA: TGTGCCAGCCGGGGGAACACTGAAGCTTTCTTT.